Below are 32 T cell receptor beta chains sequenced from a single sample in a study of early T cells in non-severe SARS-CoV-2 infection. TCRdb passed the 5' RACE reads through MiXCR, listing each CDR3 protein once. The data show 100,000 to 150,000 distinct CDR3 sequences, 15% seen once. Specimen: whole blood. These receptors were collected from an adult who was a healthcare worker with PCR-confirmed SARS-CoV-2 infection or an uninfected control (not recorded which).

This clonotype was picked up a small number of times. The CDR3 region is CAWSVLLADTQYF. CDR3 bases: TGTGCCTGGAGTGTACTTTTGGCAGATACGCAGTATTTT. J is TRBJ2-3 and V is TRBV30; D remains ambiguous. Germline CDR1 is GTSNPN and CDR2 is SVGIG (reference sequence). Trimming removed 0 bases at V and 4 bases at J, with 8 bases between. This CDR3 region has 13 residues.

This clonotype was observed many times. The gene calls are TRBV19 and TRBJ1-1; no firm D call. Between the trimmed V and J ends, which lost 0 bases and 6 bases, there was a span of 14 bases. Germline V gene data show CDR1 as LNHDA and CDR2 as SQIVND (reference sequence). This CDR3 spans 15 amino acids. The CDR3 sequence: CASSIDSGYGAEAFF. The CDR3 bases are TGTGCCAGTAGTATAGATTCGGGGTACGGAGCTGAAGCTTTCTTT. The whole variable domain, remainder taken from reference TRBV19 and TRBJ1-1, is DGGITQSPKYLFRKEGQNVTLSCEQNLNHDAMYWYRQDPGQGLRLIYYSQIVNDFQKGDIAEGYSVSREKKESFPLTVTSAQKNPTAFYLCASSIDSGYGAEAFFGQGTRLTVV.

In this sample, this clonotype turned up a few times. The rearrangement joins TRBV20-1 to TRBJ1-5, with no clear D. Germline V lookup: CDR1 DFQATT, CDR2 SNEGSKA (reference sequence). The germline V and J ends were trimmed by 1 base and 0 bases, with 16 bases remaining between them. The CDR3 length is 17 residues. The DNA of the CDR3 is TGCAGTGCTAGAGCCTCAGCCAGCTCGGATAGCAATCAGCCCCAGCATTTT. Translation: CSARASASSDSNQPQHF.

V gene TRBV29-1 combines with J gene TRBJ2-4; unclear D gene. V lost 4 bases to trimming and J lost 12 bases, with 13 bases between them. The CDR3 runs to 11 residues. CDR1 and CDR2 from the germline V gene are SQVTM and ANQGSEA. The CDR3 DNA follows: TGCAGCGTTGGATCCCAAATTACTCAGTACTTC. It encodes CSVGSQITQYF.

This clonotype has just a few counts. The gene calls are TRBV28 and TRBJ2-3, with TRBD2 matching 8 bases. The CDR3 covers 16 residues. V shed 5 bases, J shed 2 bases, and the junction held 9 bases outside the gene matches. Per germline, CDR1 MDHEN and CDR2 SYDVKM. The CDR3: CASSPPSGGDTDTQYF. CDR3 sequence (DNA): TGTGCCAGCAGTCCTCCAAGCGGGGGTGACACAGATACGCAGTATTTT. The whole variable domain, filled in from reference TRBV28 and TRBJ2-3, reads DVKVTQSSRYLVKRTGEKVFLECVQDMDHENMFWYRQDPGLGLRLIYFSYDVKMKEKGDIPEGYSVSREKKERFSLILESASTNQTSMYLCASSPPSGGDTDTQYFGPGTRLTVL.

The chain joins TRBV12-2 to TRBJ2-3; the table's D gene call, TRBD2, was not cross checked with the DNA. TRBV12-2 is noted as a pseudogene. The CDR3 totals 15 residues. The CDR3 spells CASRFRTSDTDTQYF. The CDR3 DNA reads as TGTGCAAGTCGCTTCCGGACTAGCGACACAGATACGCAGTATTTT.

The chain is built from TRBV5-1 and TRBJ2-7; D not certain. Trimming took off 2 bases at V and 4 bases at J, with 16 bases between the two ends. The CDR3 consists of 15 residues. From germline, CDR1 is SGHRS and CDR2 YFSETQ. CDR3 amino acids: CASSLGASMNYEQYF. The CDR3, as DNA: TGCGCCAGCAGCTTAGGAGCGTCCATGAATTACGAGCAGTACTTC.

This clonotype has only a few counts. This chain connects TRBV10-3 to TRBJ2-5; possible D gene TRBD2, 5 bases. CDR3 length: 13 amino acids. V was clipped by 2 bases and J by 3 bases, with 7 bases between them. Per germline, CDR1 ENHRY and CDR2 SYGVKD. DNA for the CDR3: TGTGCCATCAGTGAGATGGAGGAAGAGACCCAGTACTTC. The encoded protein is CAISEMEEETQYF.

This clonotype was observed a handful of times. The chain recombines TRBV29-1 with TRBJ1-1; 10 positions agree with TRBD1. The CDR3 sequence is 12 residues long. In germline, CDR1 is SQVTM, CDR2 ANQGSEA. The J segment lost 5 bases and the V segment lost 6 bases, leaving 3 bases of the junction unmatched. CDR3 nucleotides: TGCAGCGTGCGGGACAGGGGAACTGAAGCTTTCTTT. It codes for CSVRDRGTEAFF.

In its sample, this clonotype was seen a few times. The V and J genes are TRBV11-2 and TRBJ2-3; D is unresolved. Germline V gene sequence: CDR1 SGHAT, CDR2 FQNNGV. The CDR3 extends over 13 amino acids. The V end lost 3 bases, the J end lost 7 bases, and 11 bases lay between the germline ends. The CDR3 nucleotides are TGTGCCAGCAGCTTTCGGATTGCACATACGCAGTATTTT. This codes for CASSFRIAHTQYF.

There are a few counts of this clonotype. The V and J genes are TRBV12-3 or TRBV12-4 and TRBJ1-5, with 8 bases aligning to TRBD1. V gave up 3 bases and J gave up 3 bases; unmatched junction bases: 4. This CDR3 has 15 amino acids. The CDR3 spells CASSLAGGVNQPQHF. The CDR3 DNA reads as TGTGCCAGCAGTTTGGCAGGGGGCGTCAATCAGCCCCAGCATTTT.

This clonotype was seen more than once but under ten times. The V gene is TRBV2, the J gene TRBJ1-1; D perhaps matches TRBD1 (5 bases). The CDR3 runs to 10 residues. V was cut by 10 bases and J by 8 bases, with 11 bases left in between. CDR1 and CDR2 from the germline V gene are SNHLY and FYNNEI. The CDR3 spells CAKEGSEAFF. In nucleotides, the CDR3 is TGTGCCAAGGAGGGGTCCGAAGCTTTCTTT.

The chain combines TRBV7-3 with TRBJ2-3, with D possibly matching TRBD2 (6 bases). V dropped 1 base and J dropped 2 bases, with 10 bases sitting between them. This CDR3 is 15 amino acids long. Germline V lookup: CDR1 SGHTA, CDR2 FQGTGA. CDR3 coding DNA: TGTGCCAGCAGCTTAATGGGACTCATCACAGATACGCAGTATTTT. Protein product: CASSLMGLITDTQYF.

The chain combines TRBV2 with TRBJ2-7; D gene uncertain. Per germline, CDR1 SNHLY and CDR2 FYNNEI. The CDR3 is made up of 13 amino acids. Trimming shortened V by 6 bases and J by 2 bases, and 11 bases separated the two germline ends. CDR3 nucleotide sequence: TGTGCCAGCAGAGTCGACACACCCTACGAGCAGTACTTC. Its translation: CASRVDTPYEQYF. The full variable domain, in which reference TRBV2 and TRBJ2-7 provide the parts outside the CDR3, is EPEVTQTPSHQVTQMGQEVILRCVPISNHLYFYWYRQILGQKVEFLVSFYNNEISEKSEIFDDQFSVERPDGSNFTLKIRSTKLEDSAMYFCASRVDTPYEQYFGPGTRLTVT.

On this clonotype: One end of the junction is discordant with germline, which a read error may explain. CDR3 sequence reads: CASSPRTSQETLYF. CDR3 in DNA: TGTGCCAGCAGTCCTCGGACTAGCCAAGAGACCCTGTACTTC. The chain recombines TRBV27 with TRBJ2-5; 8 bases are shared with TRBD2. This CDR3 has 14 amino acids. Germline CDR1 is MNHEY and CDR2 is SMNVEV (reference sequence).

This clonotype was observed a handful of times. The chain has TRBV29-1 and TRBJ1-1; D is undetermined. Trimming shortened V by 6 bases and J by 1 base, and 6 bases separated the two germline ends. The CDR3 contains 11 residues. CDR1 is SQVTM, CDR2 ANQGSEA, per germline. This CDR3 is CSVAENTEAFF. Here the CDR3 DNA reads TGCAGCGTCGCAGAGAACACTGAAGCTTTCTTT.

This sequence joins TRBV18 and TRBJ2-7, with 8 bases fitting TRBD1. The length of the CDR3 is 15 residues. Germline CDR1 is KGHSH and CDR2 is LQKENI. Trimming removed 2 bases from V and 2 bases from J; junction bases left unmatched: 5. The CDR3 nucleotides read TGTGCCAGCTCACCATTCGGGACAGGTACCTACGAGCAGTACTTC. It yields the protein CASSPFGTGTYEQYF.

The sample holds many counts of this clonotype. This rearrangement joins TRBV7-3 to TRBJ1-1; D might be TRBD1 (5 bases). Germline loops: CDR1 SGHTA, CDR2 FQGTGA. Trimming left V 3 bases short and J 7 bases short, with 12 bases between. The CDR3 extends over 13 amino acids. Here the CDR3 DNA reads TGTGCCAGCAGCTTCGATTCGGGACTTGAAGCTTTCTTT. Translating gives CASSFDSGLEAFF.

The chain has TRBV20-1 and TRBJ1-2, with D possibly TRBD1 on 5 matching bases. CDR1 and CDR2 from the germline V gene are DFQATT and SNEGSKA (reference sequence). The CDR3 extends over 13 amino acids. The V end lost 3 bases, the J end lost 2 bases, and 10 bases lay between the germline ends. Here the CDR3 DNA reads TGCAGTGCTAGGGTCAGGGAAAACTATGGCTACACCTTC. Translation: CSARVRENYGYTF.

This chain joins TRBV3-1 and TRBJ1-2; D possibly corresponds to TRBD1 (6 bases). The CDR3 extends over 15 amino acids. The V and J ends lost 4 bases and 5 bases respectively, with 17 bases between them. Germline V gene lookup returns CDR1 LGHDT and CDR2 YNNKEL (reference sequence). CDR3 sequence (DNA): TGTGCCAGCAGCCCCGGAGGTGGGGGCTGGTATGGCTACACCTTC. It yields the protein CASSPGGGGWYGYTF.

The rearrangement joins TRBV21-1 to TRBJ1-2; the DNA was not compared with TRBD1, the D call given in the table. TRBV21-1 is a pseudogene locus. The CDR3 has 18 residues. DNA for the CDR3: TGTGCCAGCAGCAAATGTGGGGGACAGGGGGTATCGGACTATGGCTACACCTTC. Its translation: CASSKCGGQGVSDYGYTF.

J is TRBJ2-2 and V is TRBV19; no firm D call. Germline V gene sequence: CDR1 LNHDA, CDR2 SQIVND (reference sequence). The V gene lost 7 bases and the J gene lost 4 bases, with 13 bases spanning the gap. This CDR3 contains 14 residues. The CDR3 reads CASNADTGTGELFF. DNA for the CDR3: TGTGCCAGTAATGCAGACACGGGCACCGGGGAGCTGTTTTTT.

The chain is built from TRBV2 and TRBJ1-5, with D hard to call. V lost 6 bases to trimming and J lost 5 bases, with 11 bases between them. This CDR3 comprises 13 residues. Per the germline V gene, CDR1 is SNHLY and CDR2 is FYNNEI. The CDR3 coding sequence is TGTGCCAGCAGCCCGGAGGGTTATCAGCCCCAGCATTTT. This sequence encodes CASSPEGYQPQHF.

The V and J genes are TRBV10-3 and TRBJ1-1, with D possibly matching TRBD1 (5 bases). Germline V gene lookup returns CDR1 ENHRY and CDR2 SYGVKD. The length of the CDR3 is 13 residues. Trimming left V 6 bases short and J 4 bases short, with 12 bases between. The CDR3 here is CAISPGGGTEAFF. The CDR3 coding sequence is TGTGCCATCAGCCCCGGGGGAGGCACTGAAGCTTTCTTT.

The chain uses TRBV5-4 and TRBJ2-6; D is unresolved. Trimming pared 6 bases from V and 0 bases from J, leaving 10 bases between. Germline V gene data show CDR1 as SGHNT and CDR2 as YYREEE (reference sequence). The CDR3 extends over 15 amino acids. The CDR3 sequence is CASKRRASGANVLTF. Written as DNA, the CDR3 is TGTGCCAGCAAACGAAGGGCCTCTGGGGCCAACGTCCTGACTTTC.

Only a few counts were recorded for this clonotype. The CDR3 nucleotides read TGTGCCAGCAGCCTCACATATGGCTACACCTTC. It is translated as CASSLTYGYTF. This chain joins TRBV11-2 and TRBJ1-2; D gene uncertain. Trimming cost V 5 bases and J 5 bases, with 6 bases left between them. CDR1 and CDR2 from the germline V gene are SGHAT and FQNNGV. The CDR3 runs 11 residues.

Only a few counts were recorded for this clonotype. This chain uses TRBV18 with TRBJ1-2; 10 positions match TRBD1. The V segment lost 5 bases and the J segment 0 bases; nucleotides outside the gene matches: 9. This CDR3 is built from 17 residues. In germline, CDR1 is KGHSH, CDR2 LQKENI. The CDR3 region is CASSGSLGQGSNYGYTF. CDR3 bases: TGTGCCAGCTCAGGGAGCCTGGGACAGGGGTCTAACTATGGCTACACCTTC.

The table lists this clonotype with many counts. The genes are TRBV12-3 or TRBV12-4 and TRBJ2-3; D call uncertain. CDR3 size: 13 residues. The ends were cut back, 6 bases at V and 2 bases at J, with 9 bases in the middle. The chain's CDR3 is CASSAQITDTQYF. The CDR3 region has the DNA TGTGCCAGCAGCGCGCAGATCACAGATACGCAGTATTTT.

Remarks on this clonotype: The CDR3 ends on some other residue instead of the conserved phenylalanine or tryptophan, so this is likely a read error. V is TRBV6-6 and J is TRBJ1-1; TRBD1 matches 10 bases. With V trimmed by 2 bases and J by 5 bases, 5 bases remained unmatched. This CDR3 region has 15 residues. Germline CDR1 and CDR2: MNHNY and SVGAGI (reference sequence). The chain's CDR3 is CASSYPGTGATEAFI. In nucleotides, the CDR3 is TGTGCCAGCAGTTACCCCGGGACAGGGGCGACTGAAGCTTTCATT.

This rearrangement joins TRBV7-6 to TRBJ2-2, with unresolved D. This CDR3 contains 17 residues. Trimming pared 1 base from V and 5 bases from J, leaving 17 bases between. Germline CDR1 SGHVS, CDR2 FNYEAQ. The CDR3 DNA follows: TGTGCCAGCAGCTTAGAGCACCTGACATATTCGACCGGGGAGCTGTTTTTT. The encoded protein is CASSLEHLTYSTGELFF. The variable domain in full, with the rest retrieved from reference TRBV7-6 and TRBJ2-2, is GAGVSQSPRYKVTKRGQDVALRCDPISGHVSLYWYRQALGQGPEFLTYFNYEAQQDKSGLPNDRFSAERPEGSISTLTIQRTEQRDSAMYRCASSLEHLTYSTGELFFGEGSRLTVL.

The V gene is TRBV12-3 or TRBV12-4, the J gene TRBJ2-5, with 7 bases that match TRBD1. The J segment lost 4 bases and the V segment lost 2 bases, leaving 4 bases of the junction unmatched. The length of the CDR3 is 14 residues. In DNA form, the CDR3 reads TGTGCCAGCAGTTTATACGCAGGGGGAGAGACCCAGTACTTC. It codes for CASSLYAGGETQYF.

The chain joins TRBV6-9 to TRBJ2-7, with unresolved D. V lost 11 bases and J 7 bases, leaving 18 bases between the germline ends. Per germline, CDR1 MNHGY and CDR2 SVAAGI. The CDR3 loop spans 12 amino acids. This CDR3 reads CAAPESLREQYF. As DNA, the CDR3 is TGTGCCGCCCCCGAAAGCCTCCGGGAGCAGTACTTC.